The 22 T cell receptor beta chains below were found in one sample sequenced in a study of vaccination and CD4 T cells after COVID-19. The Oncomine TCR Beta short-read assay sequenced DNA from cultured CD4+ T cells. One entry per CDR3 protein results from TCRdb running MiXCR on the PCR reads. Counted here are roughly 3,700 distinct CDR3 sequences, approximately 40% occurring once; the ten biggest clones make up roughly three fifths. Their antigens remain unidentified. The treatment denotes: roughly 10-day PBMC culture with coronavirus spike peptide pools or control peptides (ViraFEST assay). Sequencing was performed on CD4+ T cells from blood, cultured in vitro. The source of these receptors is a human donor who had recovered from COVID-19.

This chain uses TRBV20-1 with TRBJ2-5, with 15 bases aligning to TRBD2. V lost 5 bases to trimming and J lost 2 bases; unmatched junction nucleotides: 0. The CDR3 spans 14 residues. The germline V gene has CDR1 DFQATT and CDR2 SNEGSKA (reference sequence). CDR3 amino acids: CSAGLAGGQETQYF. The CDR3 region has the DNA TGCAGTGCTGGACTAGCGGGGGGGCAAGAGACCCAGTACTTC.

J is TRBJ1-5 and V is TRBV2; 11 nucleotides align to TRBD1. This CDR3 contains 15 residues. CDR1 SNHLY and CDR2 FYNNEI come from the germline V gene. Trimming cost V 6 bases and J 7 bases; bases outside gene matches: 8. CDR3 in amino acids: CASRRTGGGGQPQHF. The CDR3 DNA reads as TGTGCCAGCAGGAGGACAGGGGGCGGCGGCCAGCCCCAGCATTTT.

The DNA of the CDR3 is TGCAGTGCTAGAGGGGGGTCGGGGAACGAGCAGTACTTC. Translating gives CSARGGSGNEQYF. The chain carries TRBV20-1 and TRBJ2-7; the D call may be TRBD1 or TRBD2 (5 bases each). The CDR3 sequence is 13 residues long. Trimming took 1 base from V and 5 from J, leaving 12 bases between them. The germline gives CDR1 DFQATT, CDR2 SNEGSKA (reference sequence).

This clonotype has a handful of counts. The chain carries TRBV21-1 and TRBJ2-1; the table calls TRBD1, which could not be checked here. TRBV21-1 is classified as a pseudogene. There are 17 residues in the CDR3. CDR3 sequence reads: CASSIPGGTGKSNEQFF. CDR3 coding DNA: TGTGCCAGCAGCATTCCCGGCGGTACGGGGAAGAGCAATGAGCAGTTCTTC.

This chain uses TRBV30 with TRBJ2-5; TRBD1 matches 11 bases. The CDR3 extends over 14 amino acids. Trimming cost V 3 bases and J 5 bases; bases outside gene matches: 5. The germline gives CDR1 GTSNPN, CDR2 SVGIG (reference sequence). The CDR3 protein is CAWSEDRGRETQYF. In DNA, the CDR3 is TGTGCCTGGAGCGAGGACAGGGGGCGGGAGACCCAGTACTTC.

The chain recombines TRBV29-1 with TRBJ2-7; the D gene is possibly TRBD2 (6 bases). This CDR3 is 11 amino acids long. Germline loops: CDR1 SQVTM, CDR2 ANQGSEA. Trimming removed 8 bases from V and 6 bases from J, with 14 bases in between. The CDR3 protein is CSTRSGVEQYF. In nucleotides, the CDR3 is TGCAGCACCCGTTCGGGGGTCGAGCAGTACTTC.

The chain is built from TRBV27 and TRBJ1-6, with TRBD1 identical over 9 bases. Germline V gene sequence: CDR1 MNHEY, CDR2 SMNVEV (reference sequence). Trimming cost V 1 base and J 5 bases; bases outside gene matches: 9. The CDR3 is 18 amino acids. CDR3 sequence (DNA): TGTGCCAGCAGTTTATATCCTGGGACAGGGCCCGATAATTCACCCCTCCACTTT. Translated, it gives CASSLYPGTGPDNSPLHF.

This clonotype was counted between two and nine times. The CDR3 loop reads CASRIHVGGYTF. In nucleotides, the CDR3 is TGTGCCAGCAGAATACATGTGGGCGGCTACACCTTC. The rearrangement uses TRBV6-1 and TRBJ1-2; no reliable D call. Germline V gives CDR1 MNHNS, CDR2 SASEGT. This CDR3 is 12 amino acids long. V was shortened by 6 bases and J by 8 bases, with 13 bases between the two germline ends.

The V and J genes are TRBV19 and TRBJ2-2, with D possibly matching TRBD2 (5 bases). Between the trimmed V and J ends, which lost 8 bases and 1 base, there was a span of 14 bases. From germline, CDR1 is LNHDA and CDR2 SQIVND (reference sequence). CDR3 length equals 15 residues. Here the CDR3 reads CASRSDGLNTGELFF. CDR3 nucleotides: TGTGCCAGTCGTTCGGACGGACTGAACACCGGGGAGCTGTTTTTT.

This chain connects TRBV6-1 to TRBJ2-2; D uncertain. The CDR3 consists of 13 residues. V was cut by 7 bases and J by 6 bases, with 12 bases left in between. From germline, CDR1 is MNHNS and CDR2 SASEGT. The CDR3 DNA sequence: TGTGCCAGCACACTAACTTGGCCCGGGGAGCTGTTTTTT. Its protein product is CASTLTWPGELFF.

J is TRBJ1-2 and V is TRBV2, with D perhaps TRBD1 (5 bases). The ends were cut back, 7 bases at V and 4 bases at J, with 16 bases in the middle. Germline lookup yields CDR1 SNHLY and CDR2 FYNNEI. The CDR3 spans 14 residues. The CDR3 region has the DNA TGTGCCAGCATACGAGGGGAATTTATCTATGGCTACACCTTC. Protein product: CASIRGEFIYGYTF.

This clonotype appeared a few times. The chain has TRBV6-2 or TRBV6-3 and TRBJ2-3; D unclear. The CDR3 length is 12 residues. Deletions cut 11 bases from V and 3 bases from J, with 12 bases between. CDR1 and CDR2 from the germline V gene are MNHEY and SVGEGT. The CDR3 DNA follows: TGTGCCTCCGGCCTGGTTACAGATACGCAGTATTTT. As protein: CASGLVTDTQYF.

CDR3 region: CASSLRLAGGTDTQYF. The CDR3 coding sequence is TGTGCCAGCAGCTTACGACTAGCGGGGGGCACAGATACGCAGTATTTT. The chain links TRBV7-6 to TRBJ2-3, with TRBD2 matching over 12 bases. After removal of 2 bases from V and 1 base from J, the junction contained 1 base not matched to a gene. Germline V gene data show CDR1 as SGHVS and CDR2 as FNYEAQ. The length of the CDR3 is 16 residues.

The chain is built from TRBV5-1 and TRBJ2-7, with 10 bases fitting TRBD2. The V and J ends lost 3 bases and 4 bases, in that order; junction bases with no gene match: 4. Germline CDR1 and CDR2: SGHRS and YFSETQ. This CDR3 contains 14 residues. CDR3 residues: CASSSASGSYEQYF. For the CDR3, the DNA is TGCGCCAGCAGCTCGGCTAGCGGGAGTTACGAGCAGTACTTC.

This rearrangement joins TRBV6-1 to TRBJ2-1; D tentatively fits TRBD1 or TRBD2 (5 bases each). V lost 6 bases, J lost 10 bases, and 19 bases lay in between. Germline V CDR1 and CDR2: MNHNS, SASEGT. The CDR3 length is 14 residues. CDR3 DNA sequence: TGTGCCAGCAGCATGAGGACACCTAGGAGGGAGCAGTTCTTC. This translates into CASSMRTPRREQFF.

The chain uses TRBV2 and TRBJ1-1, with TRBD1 matching over 11 bases. The germline V gene has CDR1 SNHLY and CDR2 FYNNEI. The J segment lost 5 bases and the V segment lost 2 bases, leaving 4 bases of the junction unmatched. The CDR3 is 15 residues long. As DNA, the CDR3 is TGTGCCAGCAGTGAATCGGGACAGGGGGTTACTGAAGCTTTCTTT. It encodes CASSESGQGVTEAFF.

In its sample, this clonotype ranks as medium-sized (0.01 to 0.1%). At one boundary the junction diverges from the germline segment, which might be a read error. The chain employs TRBV7-7 and TRBJ2-5; 8 nucleotides align to TRBD2. CDR3 length: 14 residues. CDR1 SSHAT and CDR2 FNYEAQ come from the germline V gene (reference sequence). Here the CDR3 reads CASSFAGGAGTQYF. CDR3 in DNA: TGTGCTAGCAGCTTTGCCGGGGGGGCCGGGACCCAGTACTTC.

The chain is built from TRBV19 and TRBJ2-7, with D perhaps TRBD1 (8 bases). CDR3 length: 15 residues. V was trimmed by 4 bases and J by 4 bases, leaving 17 bases between them. Germline V gene data show CDR1 as LNHDA and CDR2 as SQIVND (reference sequence). CDR3 sequence: CASSTTGGVEYEQYF. The CDR3 nucleotides are TGTGCCAGTAGTACTACAGGGGGGGTCGAGTACGAGCAGTACTTC.

The rearrangement uses TRBV20-1 and TRBJ2-5, with D perhaps TRBD2 (7 bases). The germline V and J ends were trimmed by 5 bases and 5 bases, with 15 bases remaining between them. In germline, CDR1 is DFQATT, CDR2 SNEGSKA (reference sequence). This CDR3 region has 13 residues. CDR3 coding DNA: TGCAGTGCTCGCTCGGGGGGCCGGGAGACCCAGTACTTC. Translating it yields CSARSGGRETQYF.

The J gene is TRBJ2-1, the V gene TRBV7-9, with D perhaps given as TRBD1 or TRBD2 (6 bases each). This CDR3 is built from 17 residues. Trimming cost V 3 bases and J 0 bases, with 15 bases left between them. Germline V lookup: CDR1 SEHNR, CDR2 FQNEAQ (reference sequence). The CDR3 sequence is CASSFSSGASSYNEQFF. CDR3 sequence (DNA): TGTGCCAGCAGCTTCTCCTCGGGGGCTAGCTCCTACAATGAGCAGTTCTTC. Using reference TRBV7-9 and TRBJ2-1 for the parts outside the CDR3, the full variable domain is DTGVSQNPRHKITKRGQNVTFRCDPISEHNRLYWYRQTLGQGPEFLTYFQNEAQLEKSRLLSDRFSAERPKGSFSTLEIQRTEQGDSAMYLCASSFSSGASSYNEQFFGPGTRLTVL.

The table lists this clonotype with a few counts. This chain connects TRBV2 to TRBJ2-5, with 7 positions matching TRBD1. Germline lookup yields CDR1 SNHLY and CDR2 FYNNEI. This CDR3 comprises 14 residues. Trimming took 5 bases from V and 0 from J; bases not matched to a gene: 3. The CDR3: CASSLQGYQETQYF. In DNA form, the CDR3 reads TGTGCCAGCAGTTTACAGGGGTACCAAGAGACCCAGTACTTC.

The V call is TRBV7-2, the J call TRBJ2-5; D remains unclear. Deletions cut 7 bases from V and 0 bases from J, with 9 bases between. This CDR3 has 13 residues. The germline CDR1 and CDR2 sequences are SGHTA and FQGNSA. The CDR3 protein is CASTRTNQETQYF. Written as DNA, the CDR3 is TGTGCCAGCACCCGGACCAACCAAGAGACCCAGTACTTC.